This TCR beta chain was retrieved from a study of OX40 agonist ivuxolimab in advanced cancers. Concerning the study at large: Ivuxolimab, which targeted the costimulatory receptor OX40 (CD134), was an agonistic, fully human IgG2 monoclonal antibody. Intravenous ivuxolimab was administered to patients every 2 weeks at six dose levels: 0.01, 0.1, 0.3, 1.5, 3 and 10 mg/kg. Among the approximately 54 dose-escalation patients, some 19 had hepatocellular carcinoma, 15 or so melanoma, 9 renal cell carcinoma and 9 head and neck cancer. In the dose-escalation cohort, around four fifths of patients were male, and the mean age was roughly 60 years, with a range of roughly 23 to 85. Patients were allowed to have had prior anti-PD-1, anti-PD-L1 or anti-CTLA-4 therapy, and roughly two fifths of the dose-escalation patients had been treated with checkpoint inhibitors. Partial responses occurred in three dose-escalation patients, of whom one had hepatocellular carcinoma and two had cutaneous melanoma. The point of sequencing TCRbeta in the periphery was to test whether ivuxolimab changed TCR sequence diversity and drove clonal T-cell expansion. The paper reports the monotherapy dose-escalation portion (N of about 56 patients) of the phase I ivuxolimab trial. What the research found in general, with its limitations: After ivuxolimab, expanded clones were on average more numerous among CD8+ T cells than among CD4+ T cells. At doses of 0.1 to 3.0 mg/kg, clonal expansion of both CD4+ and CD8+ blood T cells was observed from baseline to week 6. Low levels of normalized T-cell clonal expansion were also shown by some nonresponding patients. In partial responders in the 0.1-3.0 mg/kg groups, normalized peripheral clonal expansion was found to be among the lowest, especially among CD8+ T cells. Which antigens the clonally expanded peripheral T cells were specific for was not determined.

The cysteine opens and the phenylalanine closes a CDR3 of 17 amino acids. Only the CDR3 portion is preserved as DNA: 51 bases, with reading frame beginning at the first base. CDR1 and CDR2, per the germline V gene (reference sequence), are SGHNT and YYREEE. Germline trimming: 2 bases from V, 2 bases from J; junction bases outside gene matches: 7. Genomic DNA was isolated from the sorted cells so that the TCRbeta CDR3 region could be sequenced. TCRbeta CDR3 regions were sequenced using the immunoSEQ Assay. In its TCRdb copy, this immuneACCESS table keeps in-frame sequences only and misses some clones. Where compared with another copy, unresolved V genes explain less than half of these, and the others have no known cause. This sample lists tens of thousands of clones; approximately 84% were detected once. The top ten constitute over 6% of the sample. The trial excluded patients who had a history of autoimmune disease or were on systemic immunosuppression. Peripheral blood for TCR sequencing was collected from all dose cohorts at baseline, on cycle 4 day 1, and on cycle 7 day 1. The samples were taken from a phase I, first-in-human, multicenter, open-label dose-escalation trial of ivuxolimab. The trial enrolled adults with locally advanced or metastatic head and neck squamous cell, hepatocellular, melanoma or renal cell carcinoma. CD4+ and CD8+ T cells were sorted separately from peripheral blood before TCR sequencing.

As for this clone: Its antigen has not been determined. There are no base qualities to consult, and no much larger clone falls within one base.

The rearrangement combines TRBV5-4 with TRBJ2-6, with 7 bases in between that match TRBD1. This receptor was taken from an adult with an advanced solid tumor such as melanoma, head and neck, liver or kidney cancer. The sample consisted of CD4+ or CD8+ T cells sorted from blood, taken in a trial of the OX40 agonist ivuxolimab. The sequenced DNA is TGTGCCAGCAGCTTAGAATCAGGGGGAACTGGGGCCAACGTCCTGACTTTC. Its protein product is CASSLESGGTGANVLTF. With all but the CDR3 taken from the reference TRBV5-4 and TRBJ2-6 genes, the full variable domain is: ETGVTQSPTHLIKTRGQQVTLRCSSQSGHNTVSWYQQALGQGPQFIFQYYREEENGRGNFPPRFSGLQFPNYSSELNVNALELDDSALYLCASSLESGGTGANVLTFGAGSRLTVL.